The 10 T cell receptor beta chains below were found in one sample sequenced in a study of T cells in women clearing cervical HPV infection. The method was immunoSEQ multiplex PCR; TCRdb's version includes in-frame clones alone and lacks a portion of them. This specimen shows around 23,000 clones; the ten leading clones hold 20% to 25%. The material sequenced was blood buffy coat. The source of these receptors is a woman between 18 and 70 years old with a cervical HPV16 infection that either progressed to CIN3+ or cleared (not recorded which).

Remarks on this clone: The sequence runs out 3 residues before the end of the CDR3; the remainder is reconstructed from the germline J gene. The gene calls are TRBV6-2 or TRBV6-3 and TRBJ2-1, with D unclear. V was pared by 4 bases and J by 5 bases, with 3 bases between. CDR1 and CDR2 (germline): MNHEY, SVGEGT. The CDR3 sequence is 11 residues long. CDR3 loop: CASSFNNEQFF. Partial CDR3 DNA: TGTGCCAGCAGTTTCAACAATGAG.

As for this clone: The CDR3 goes on 3 residues after the read ends, and that part is filled in from the germline J gene. The rearrangement joins TRBV5-1 to TRBJ1-3; D may be TRBD1 (5 bases). The germline gives CDR1 SGHRS, CDR2 YFSETQ. V gave up 0 bases and J gave up 0 bases, with 10 bases separating them. There are 16 residues in the CDR3. The sequenced CDR3 bases are TGCGCCAGCAGCTTGGGCGGGGCAAGCTCTGGAAACACC. The encoded protein is CASSLGGASSGNT. The full CDR3 sequence reads CASSLGGASSGNTIYF.

On this clone itself: Sequencing ends 3 residues short of the CDR3 end; the germline J gene provides the rest. The rearrangement uses TRBV5-1 and TRBJ2-2, with D perhaps matching TRBD2 (6 bases). This CDR3 contains 17 residues. V lost 2 bases, J lost 0 bases, and 14 bases lay in between. Germline CDR1 reads SGHRS; CDR2 reads YFSETQ. The CDR3 sequence: CASSLGLTYANTGELFF. CDR3 bases read: TGCGCCAGCAGCTTAGGACTAACATACGCGAACACCGGGGAG.

In terms of frequency, this clone is medium-sized. The observed sequence ends 3 residues before the CDR3 terminus, with the missing tail filled in from the germline J gene. The chain is built from TRBV30 and TRBJ2-7; the match to TRBD2 covers 10 bases. J lost 6 bases, V lost 3 bases, and 11 bases had no gene match. The CDR3 contains 15 residues. CDR1 is GTSNPN, CDR2 SVGIG, per germline (reference sequence). CDR3 loop: CAWRPTLAGGLEQYF. The sequenced CDR3 bases are TGTGCCTGGAGACCGACATTAGCGGGAGGCCTCGAG. Complete variable domain (other parts from reference TRBV30 and TRBJ2-7): SQTIHQWPATLVQPVGSPLSLECTVEGTSNPNLYWYRQAAGRGLQLLFYSVGIGQISSEVPQNLSASRPQDRQFILSSKKLLLSDSGFYLCAWRPTLAGGLEQYFGPGTRLTVT.

As for this clone: The read ends 3 residues early relative to the CDR3; the germline J gene fills the gap. The genes are TRBV2 and TRBJ2-3; possible D gene TRBD2, 6 bases. This CDR3 contains 14 residues. Germline CDR1 SNHLY, CDR2 FYNNEI. V was clipped by 7 bases and J by 2 bases, with 13 bases between them. The CDR3 bases that were read are TGTGCCAGCACCCCGGGACTGAACACAGATACG. Protein product: CASTPGLNTDT. The full CDR3 is CASTPGLNTDTQYF. Filled out from reference TRBV2 and TRBJ2-3, the complete variable domain reads EPEVTQTPSHQVTQMGQEVILRCVPISNHLYFYWYRQILGQKVEFLVSFYNNEISEKSEIFDDQFSVERPDGSNFTLKIRSTKLEDSAMYFCASTPGLNTDTQYFGPGTRLTVL.

The part of the CDR3 DNA that was read is TGTGCCAGCAGTCTGCAGGGAAGTAGAGAGACC. As protein: CASSLQGSRET. The complete CDR3 sequence is CASSLQGSRETQYF. The genes are TRBV12-3 or TRBV12-4 and TRBJ2-5; D is possibly TRBD1 (5 bases). From the germline J gene comes the end of the CDR3, since the read stops 3 residues before it. The CDR3 is made up of 14 amino acids. The ends were cut back, 5 bases at V and 4 bases at J, with 14 bases in the middle.

As for this clone: The read terminates 3 residues before the CDR3 end, so the remaining end is supplied by the germline J gene. The chain links TRBV7-8 to TRBJ2-5; a weak D match, TRBD1 (6 bases). Between the trimmed V and J ends, which lost 1 base and 3 bases, there was a span of 15 bases. CDR1 and CDR2 (germline): SGHVS, FQNEAQ. The CDR3 sequence is 16 residues long. The sequenced CDR3 bases are TGTGCCAGCAGCTTAGGCCCTTTCACAGGGAAAGAGACC. Translation: CASSLGPFTGKET. The full CDR3 reads CASSLGPFTGKETQYF.

A note on this clone: Read coverage stops 3 residues before the CDR3 terminus; the germline J gene supplies the remainder. The rearrangement uses TRBV6-1 and TRBJ2-7, with D possibly TRBD2 on 6 matching bases. The CDR3 has 16 residues. V shed 4 bases and J shed 0 bases, with 16 bases lying between them. Germline CDR1 is MNHNS and CDR2 is SASEGT. CDR3 DNA, as far as it was read: TGTGCCAGCAGTGGTCAGCTAATAGCGGCCTCCTACGAG. This translates into CASSGQLIAASYE. Given in full, the CDR3 is CASSGQLIAASYEQYF.

With respect to this clone: The CDR3 goes on 3 residues after the read ends, and that part is filled in from the germline J gene. V is TRBV2 and J is TRBJ1-5, with 11 bases lining up with TRBD1. The CDR3 loop spans 15 amino acids. CDR1 SNHLY and CDR2 FYNNEI come from the germline V gene. Losses at the gene ends were 5 bases for V and 6 bases for J; bases not matched to a gene: 6. This chain's CDR3 is CASSLDRGLRQPQHF. The part of the CDR3 DNA that was read is TGTGCCAGCAGTTTGGACAGGGGGCTGCGTCAGCCC.

Note on this clone: The read gets to within 3 residues of the CDR3 end, and the germline J gene fills in the rest. The rearrangement links TRBV10-3 to TRBJ1-2; D unresolved. Germline CDR1 and CDR2: ENHRY and SYGVKD. CDR3 length: 16 amino acids. V was clipped by 4 bases and J by 1 base, with 16 bases between them. Here the CDR3 reads CAISAPPLDVNYGYTF. The DNA read from the CDR3 is TGTGCCATCAGTGCCCCCCCCCTAGATGTTAACTATGGC.